This TCR beta chain was captured in a study of identifying expanded T cells in peripheral blood. Study-level results: Over approximately two and four weeks, about 17 and 20 clones changed, versus approximately 1.1 between replicates. Across healthy donors, higher total template counts meant significantly greater roughly two-week count variance.

During the collection period, no donor immune events like infections were recorded. Assay used: immunoSEQ multiplex PCR; TCRdb lists only in-frame clones, some missing. Here the sample spans some 54,000 clones, 70% to 85% being singletons. Points on this clone: The antigen remains unidentified.

The sequence was obtained from a person aged 18 to 75 in good health. Specimen: blood.

This CDR3 is CASSGPSGGNRETQYF. CDR3 coding DNA: TGTGCCAGCAGCGGTCCTAGCGGGGGGAATCGAGAGACCCAGTACTTC. The rearrangement joins TRBV2 to TRBJ2-5; 11 nucleotides agree with TRBD2. Germline CDR1 is SNHLY and CDR2 is FYNNEI. There are 16 residues in the CDR3. With 6 bases clipped from V and 4 bases from J, the junction kept 10 bases outside the gene matches.